A single T cell receptor (beta chain) is shown here with its context. This sample stems from a study of blood T cell repertoires in COVID-19. At the level of the study: Donors in the United States, Italy and Spain gave samples during acute or convalescent COVID-19.

The CDR3 has 15 residues. Germline V gives CDR1 SNHLY, CDR2 FYNNEI. V gave up 5 bases and J gave up 6 bases, with 19 bases separating them. Per the original data handling: Amplifying reference gene primers gave estimates of nucleated cell counts. TCRdb keeps only in-frame clones here, not all; method: immunoSEQ multiplex PCR. For V, J and clone size, that table is used; D and trimming come from the DNA. Here the sample spans 130,000 to 150,000 clones, 84% being singletons. Sample: peripheral blood. The V gene is TRBV2, the J gene TRBJ1-1; possible D gene TRBD1, 5 bases. This TCR was recovered from a man aged 55 to 70 with active or convalescent COVID-19. The CDR3 region has the DNA TGTGCCAGCAGTCGGCTACCTCCGACAGCACCTGAAGCTTTCTTT. This translates into CASSRLPPTAPEAFF. Using reference TRBV2 and TRBJ1-1 for the parts outside the CDR3, the full variable domain is EPEVTQTPSHQVTQMGQEVILRCVPISNHLYFYWYRQILGQKVEFLVSFYNNEISEKSEIFDDQFSVERPDGSNFTLKIRSTKLEDSAMYFCASSRLPPTAPEAFFGQGTRLTVV.